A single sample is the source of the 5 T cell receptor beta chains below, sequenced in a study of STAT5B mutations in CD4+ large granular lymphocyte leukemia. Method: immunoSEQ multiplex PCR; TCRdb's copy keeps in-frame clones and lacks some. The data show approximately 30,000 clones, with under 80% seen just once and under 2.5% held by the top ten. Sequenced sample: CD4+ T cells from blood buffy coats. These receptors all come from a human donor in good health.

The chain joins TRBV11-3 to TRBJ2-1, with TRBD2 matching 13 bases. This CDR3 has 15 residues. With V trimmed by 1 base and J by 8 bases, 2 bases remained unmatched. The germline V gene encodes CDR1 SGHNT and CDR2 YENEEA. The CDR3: CASSLGLAGGDEQFF. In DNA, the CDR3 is TGTGCCAGCAGCTTAGGACTAGCGGGAGGTGATGAGCAGTTCTTC.

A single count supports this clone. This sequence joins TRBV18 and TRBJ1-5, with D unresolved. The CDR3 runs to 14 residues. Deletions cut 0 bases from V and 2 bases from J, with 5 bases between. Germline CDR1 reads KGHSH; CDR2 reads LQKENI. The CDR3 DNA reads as TGTGCCAGCTCACCACCGACGGGCAATCAGCCCCAGCATTTT. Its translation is CASSPPTGNQPQHF.

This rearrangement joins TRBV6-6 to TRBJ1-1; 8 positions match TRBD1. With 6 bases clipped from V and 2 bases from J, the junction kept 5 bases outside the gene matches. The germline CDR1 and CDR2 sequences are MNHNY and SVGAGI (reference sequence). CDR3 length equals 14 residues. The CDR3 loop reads CASRPTGVNTEAFF. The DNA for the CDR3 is TGTGCCAGCAGGCCGACAGGGGTAAACACTGAAGCTTTCTTT.

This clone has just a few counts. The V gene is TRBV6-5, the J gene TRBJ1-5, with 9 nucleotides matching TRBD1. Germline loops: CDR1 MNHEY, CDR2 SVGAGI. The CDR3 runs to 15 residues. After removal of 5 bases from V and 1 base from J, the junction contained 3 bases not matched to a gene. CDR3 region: CASSLTGGSNQPQHF. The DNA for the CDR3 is TGTGCCAGCAGTCTGACAGGGGGAAGCAATCAGCCCCAGCATTTT.

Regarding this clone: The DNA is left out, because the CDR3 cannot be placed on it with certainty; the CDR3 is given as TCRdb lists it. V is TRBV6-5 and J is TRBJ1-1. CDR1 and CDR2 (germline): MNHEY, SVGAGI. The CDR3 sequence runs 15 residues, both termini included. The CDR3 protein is CASSSSGGRNTEAFF.